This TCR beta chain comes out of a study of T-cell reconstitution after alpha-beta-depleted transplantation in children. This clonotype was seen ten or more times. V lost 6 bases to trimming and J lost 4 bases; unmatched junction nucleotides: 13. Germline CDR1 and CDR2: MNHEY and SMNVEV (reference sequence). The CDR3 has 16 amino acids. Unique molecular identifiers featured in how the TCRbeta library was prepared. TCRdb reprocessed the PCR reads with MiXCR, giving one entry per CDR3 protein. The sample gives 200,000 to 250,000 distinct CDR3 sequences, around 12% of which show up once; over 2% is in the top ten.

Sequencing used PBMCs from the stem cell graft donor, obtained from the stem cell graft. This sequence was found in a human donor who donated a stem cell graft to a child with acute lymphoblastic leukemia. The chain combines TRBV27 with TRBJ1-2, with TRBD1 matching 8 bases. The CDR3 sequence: CASSFGQGGPLYGYTF. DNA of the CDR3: TGTGCCAGCAGCTTTGGACAGGGAGGGCCCCTCTATGGCTACACCTTC.